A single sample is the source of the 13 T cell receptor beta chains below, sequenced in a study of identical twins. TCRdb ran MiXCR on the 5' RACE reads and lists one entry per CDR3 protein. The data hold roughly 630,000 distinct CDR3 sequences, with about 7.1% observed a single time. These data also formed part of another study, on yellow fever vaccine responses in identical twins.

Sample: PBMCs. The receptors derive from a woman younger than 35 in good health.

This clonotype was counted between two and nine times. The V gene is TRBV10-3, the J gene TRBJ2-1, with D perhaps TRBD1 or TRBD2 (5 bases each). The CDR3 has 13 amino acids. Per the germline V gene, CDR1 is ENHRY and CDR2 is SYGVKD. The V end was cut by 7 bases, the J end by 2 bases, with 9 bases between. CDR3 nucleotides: TGTGCCATCAATCGGGACCCCTACAATGAGCAGTTCTTC. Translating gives CAINRDPYNEQFF.

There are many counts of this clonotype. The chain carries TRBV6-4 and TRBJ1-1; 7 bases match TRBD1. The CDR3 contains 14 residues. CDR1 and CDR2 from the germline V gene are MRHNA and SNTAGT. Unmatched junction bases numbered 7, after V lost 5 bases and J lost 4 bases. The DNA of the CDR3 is TGTGCCAGCAGTAAACAGGGGAGCAGCACTGAAGCTTTCTTT. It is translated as CASSKQGSSTEAFF.

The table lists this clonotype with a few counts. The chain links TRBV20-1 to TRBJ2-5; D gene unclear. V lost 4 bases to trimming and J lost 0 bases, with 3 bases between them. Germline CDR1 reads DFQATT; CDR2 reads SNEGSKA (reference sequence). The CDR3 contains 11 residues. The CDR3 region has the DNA TGCAGTGCTAATAACCAAGAGACCCAGTACTTC. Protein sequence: CSANNQETQYF.

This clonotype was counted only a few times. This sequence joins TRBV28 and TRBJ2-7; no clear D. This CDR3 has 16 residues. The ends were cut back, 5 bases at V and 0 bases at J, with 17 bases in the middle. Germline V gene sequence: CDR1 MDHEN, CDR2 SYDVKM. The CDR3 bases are TGTGCCAGCAGTAGGCCTCACGTCCCAAGCTCCTACGAGCAGTACTTC. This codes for CASSRPHVPSSYEQYF.

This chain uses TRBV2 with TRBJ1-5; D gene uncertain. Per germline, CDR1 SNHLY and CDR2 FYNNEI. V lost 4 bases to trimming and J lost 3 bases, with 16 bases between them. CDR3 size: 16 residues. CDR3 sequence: CASSAEGNRINQPQHF. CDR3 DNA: TGTGCCAGCAGTGCCGAGGGAAATCGAATCAATCAGCCCCAGCATTTT. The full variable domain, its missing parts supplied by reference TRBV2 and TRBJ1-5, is EPEVTQTPSHQVTQMGQEVILRCVPISNHLYFYWYRQILGQKVEFLVSFYNNEISEKSEIFDDQFSVERPDGSNFTLKIRSTKLEDSAMYFCASSAEGNRINQPQHFGDGTRLSIL.

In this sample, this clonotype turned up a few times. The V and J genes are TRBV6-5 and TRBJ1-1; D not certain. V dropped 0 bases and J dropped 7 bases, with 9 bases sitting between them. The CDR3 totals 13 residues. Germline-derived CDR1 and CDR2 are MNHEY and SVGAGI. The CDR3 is CASSYSGKDEAFF. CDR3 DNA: TGTGCCAGCAGTTACTCGGGGAAAGATGAAGCTTTCTTT.

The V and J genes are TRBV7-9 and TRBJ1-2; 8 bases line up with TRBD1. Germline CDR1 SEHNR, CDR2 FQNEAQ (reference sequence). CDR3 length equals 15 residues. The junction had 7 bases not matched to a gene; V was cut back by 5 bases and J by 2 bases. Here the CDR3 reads CASSLRTGTNYGYTF. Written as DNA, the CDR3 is TGTGCCAGCAGCCTACGGACAGGGACAAACTATGGCTACACCTTC.

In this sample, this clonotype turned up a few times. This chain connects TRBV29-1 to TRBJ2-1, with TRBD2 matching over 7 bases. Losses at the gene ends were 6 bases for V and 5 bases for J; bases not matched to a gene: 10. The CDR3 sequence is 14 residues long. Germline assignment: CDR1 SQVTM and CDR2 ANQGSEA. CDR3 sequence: CSVTIAGPDNEQFF. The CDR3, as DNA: TGCAGCGTGACCATAGCGGGCCCTGACAATGAGCAGTTCTTC.

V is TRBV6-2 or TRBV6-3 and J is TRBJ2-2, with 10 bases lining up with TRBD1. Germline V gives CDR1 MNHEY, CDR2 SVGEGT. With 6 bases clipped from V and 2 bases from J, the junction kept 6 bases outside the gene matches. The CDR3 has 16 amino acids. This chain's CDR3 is CASSSDRGLNTGELFF. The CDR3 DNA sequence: TGTGCCAGCAGCTCTGACAGGGGGCTTAACACCGGGGAGCTGTTTTTT.

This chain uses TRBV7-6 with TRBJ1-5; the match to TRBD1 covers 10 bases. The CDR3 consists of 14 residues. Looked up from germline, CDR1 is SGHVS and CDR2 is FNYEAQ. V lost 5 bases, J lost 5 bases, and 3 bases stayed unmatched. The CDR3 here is CASSRQGADQPQHF. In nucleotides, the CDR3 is TGTGCCAGCAGCCGACAGGGGGCGGATCAGCCCCAGCATTTT.

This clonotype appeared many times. CDR3 protein: CASSLGSGGTGELFF. The DNA of the CDR3 is TGTGCCAGCAGTTTAGGGAGCGGTGGGACCGGGGAGCTGTTTTTT. This chain uses TRBV12-3 or TRBV12-4 with TRBJ2-2; a possible D gene is TRBD2 (5 bases). There are 15 residues in the CDR3. V lost 1 base, J lost 5 bases, and 11 bases lay in between.

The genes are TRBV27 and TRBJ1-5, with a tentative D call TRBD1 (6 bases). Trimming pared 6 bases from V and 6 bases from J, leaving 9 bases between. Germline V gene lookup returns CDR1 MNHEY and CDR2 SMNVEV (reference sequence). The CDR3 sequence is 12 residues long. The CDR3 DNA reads TGTGCCAGCAGGACAGGCAGTCAGCCCCAGCATTTT. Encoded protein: CASRTGSQPQHF.

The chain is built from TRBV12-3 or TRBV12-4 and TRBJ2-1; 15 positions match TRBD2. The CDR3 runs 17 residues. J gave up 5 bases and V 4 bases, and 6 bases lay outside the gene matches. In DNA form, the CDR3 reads TGTGCCAGCAGTTCTGGACTAGCGGGAGGGAAAGACAATGAGCAGTTCTTC. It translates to CASSSGLAGGKDNEQFF.